The clone carrying this T cell receptor (beta chain) appeared a single time. Its antigen is as yet unknown. Time point reported: week 23, last vaccination. Alongside topical imiquimod, each dose of vaccine comprised 300 ug of mutant IDH1 20-mer peptide. The protocol was immunoSEQ multiplex PCR, while the TCRdb copy is restricted to in-frame clones and leaves out a portion. The sample yields around 40,000 clones, approximately 84% seen once. These data come from a study of a mutant IDH1 vaccine in newly diagnosed glioma. The CDR3 sequence is 14 residues long. From germline, CDR1 is MNHEY and CDR2 SVGAGI. The V end lost 2 bases, the J end lost 9 bases, and 11 bases lay between the germline ends.

This receptor was taken from a woman in her late teens or twenties with glioma. Some clones in this sample may be carry-over from other donors' samples. V is TRBV6-5 and J is TRBJ1-6; a weak D match, TRBD1 (5 bases). The sequenced sample was PBMCs, obtained from a glioma patient whose treatment included an IDH1 peptide vaccine. The CDR3 loop reads CASSYRSQGSPLHF. The CDR3 DNA reads as TGTGCCAGCAGTTACAGGAGCCAGGGTTCACCCCTCCACTTT.